This T cell receptor beta chain was sequenced in a study of T cells in lung cancer brain metastases. There are 16 residues in the CDR3. CDR1 is SGHRS, CDR2 YFSETQ, per germline. V shed 0 bases and J 7 bases; nucleotides not matched to a gene: 11. Libraries were prepared by immunoSEQ multiplex PCR; TCRdb keeps only in-frame clonotypes and omits some of them. The sample lists some 5,000 clones, approximately 84% occurring once. Patients had either synchronous oligometastatic disease or delayed solitary brain metastasis recurrence. V gene TRBV5-1 combines with J gene TRBJ2-7; the match to TRBD1 covers 9 bases. The clonotype comes from a man between 45 and 60 years old with non-small cell lung cancer that had spread to the brain. Sequenced: tumor tissue from a brain metastasis. CDR3 loop: CASSLGVRTGVEEQYF. CDR3 DNA sequence: TGCGCCAGCAGCTTGGGGGTTCGGACAGGGGTTGAGGAGCAGTACTTC.